This T cell receptor beta chain stems from a study of cytomegalovirus exposure and HLA in healthy donors. About this clone: Antigen: not known.

The PCR was carried out with 60 Vbeta primers and 13 Jbeta primers. Only in-frame clones appear in the TCRdb table, and some are missing; sequencing was by immunoSEQ multiplex PCR. Here the sample spans a few hundred thousand clones, about three quarters being singletons. Study-wide results and limits: Sequencing artifact likely explains a cluster of highly shared sequence variants. V segments that were indistinguishable, TRBV6-2 and TRBV6-3 among them, were omitted from analysis.

Germline assignment: CDR1 SNHLY and CDR2 FYNNEI. Germline trimming cut 9 bases from V and 7 bases from J; bases unmatched to any gene: 8. This CDR3 comprises 14 residues. This TCR was recovered from a woman aged 60-75 years in good health and CMV-seropositive. The sequencing input was PBMCs. The chain is built from TRBV2 and TRBJ2-4, with TRBD2 identical over 11 bases. The CDR3 loop is CASRTSGGGNIQYF. The CDR3 DNA is TGTGCCAGTAGAACTAGCGGGGGTGGGAACATTCAGTACTTC.